This T cell receptor beta chain was profiled in a study of somatic mutations in cytotoxic T cells in rheumatoid arthritis. General study findings and limits: The largest CD8+ clone made up over 20% of CD8+ cells in about an eighth of the roughly 60 patients. Nobody adjusted the slight TRBV07 underrepresentation in rheumatoid arthritis patients for multiple comparisons.

Only in-frame clones appear in the TCRdb table, and some are missing; sequencing was by immunoSEQ multiplex PCR. The table shows under 15,000 clones, with 70% to 80% occurring only once. In this sample, this clone turned up once. The antigen is undetermined. V trimming: 4 bases; J trimming: 1 base; junction bases outside the gene matches: 7. The germline V gene has CDR1 SGHNT and CDR2 YENEEA. The CDR3 runs 16 residues. V usage is TRBV11-3 and J usage is TRBJ1-2; 9 positions agree with TRBD1. This receptor was identified in a man aged 50-59 years in good health. The material sequenced was CD8+ T cells sorted from blood. Written as DNA, the CDR3 is TGTGCCAGCAGCTCGCGCCGGGACAGGGTTAACTATGGCTACACCTTC. This gives the protein CASSSRRDRVNYGYTF.